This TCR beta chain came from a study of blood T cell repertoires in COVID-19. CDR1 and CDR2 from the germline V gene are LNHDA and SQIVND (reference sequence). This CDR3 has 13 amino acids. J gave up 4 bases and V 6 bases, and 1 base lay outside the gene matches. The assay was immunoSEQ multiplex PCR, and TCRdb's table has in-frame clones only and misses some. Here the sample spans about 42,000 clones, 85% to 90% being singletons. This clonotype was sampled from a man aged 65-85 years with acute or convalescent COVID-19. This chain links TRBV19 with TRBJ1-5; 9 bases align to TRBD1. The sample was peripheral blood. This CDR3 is CASRGQGNQPQHF. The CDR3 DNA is TGTGCCAGTAGAGGACAGGGGAATCAGCCCCAGCATTTT.